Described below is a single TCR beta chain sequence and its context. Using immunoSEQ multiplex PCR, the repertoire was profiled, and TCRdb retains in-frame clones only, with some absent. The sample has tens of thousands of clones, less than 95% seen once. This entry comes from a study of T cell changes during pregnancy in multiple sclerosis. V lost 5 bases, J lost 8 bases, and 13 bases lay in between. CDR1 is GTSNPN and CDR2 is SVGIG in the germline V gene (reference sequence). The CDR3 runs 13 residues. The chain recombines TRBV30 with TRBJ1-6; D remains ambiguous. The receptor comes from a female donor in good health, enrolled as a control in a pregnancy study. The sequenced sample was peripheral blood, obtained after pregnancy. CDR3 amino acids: CAWGPIADSPLHF. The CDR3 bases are TGTGCCTGGGGTCCTATAGCGGATTCACCCCTCCACTTT.